A selection of T cell receptor beta chains follows, all from one sample in a study of blood T cell repertoires in COVID-19. The data were produced by immunoSEQ multiplex PCR, yet TCRdb's version contains in-frame clones alone and is incomplete. This table has about 21,000 clones, around 83% appearing once. Sequenced: peripheral blood. The receptors come from a human donor with active COVID-19. The donor label of this sample is uncertain. Each CDR3 is given with its conserved first and last residue. The order of the fields is J gene, clone size, V gene, D gene, CDR3 DNA, CDR3 protein. A D gene is named only where the DNA matches it firmly. Some rows have no size entry. The others give once, few or many, or a class for an expanded clone.

J: TRBJ1-1
size: few
V: TRBV6-1
D: -
DNA: TGTGCCAGCAGTGAAGTCGACAATACTGAAGCTTTCTTT
CDR3: CASSEVDNTEAFF

J: TRBJ2-3
size: -
V: TRBV5-1
D: TRBD1
DNA: TGCGCCAGCAGTAACGGACAGGGGATATGGGCAGATACGCAGTATTTT
CDR3: CASSNGQGIWADTQYF

J: TRBJ2-2
size: -
V: TRBV28
D: -
DNA: TGTGCCAGCAAGCTGAACACCGGGGAGCTGTTTTTT
CDR3: CASKLNTGELFF

J: TRBJ2-2
size: -
V: TRBV6-5
D: TRBD1
DNA: TGTGCCAGCAGGGGACAGCCCACCACCGGGGAGCTGTTTTTT
CDR3: CASRGQPTTGELFF

J: TRBJ2-3
size: -
V: TRBV24-1
D: TRBD1
DNA: TGTGCCACTCGGGGACAGAATACAGATACGCAGTATTTT
CDR3: CATRGQNTDTQYF

J: TRBJ2-1
size: -
V: TRBV16
D: TRBD1
DNA: TGTGCCAGCAGCCCCGGACAGGGCTCCTACAATGAGCAGTTCTTC
CDR3: CASSPGQGSYNEQFF

J: TRBJ2-7
size: -
V: TRBV2
D: -
DNA: TGTGCCAGCGTGACGACAAGCTACGAGCAGTACTTC
CDR3: CASVTTSYEQYF

J: TRBJ2-7
size: -
V: TRBV10-3
D: TRBD2
DNA: TGTGCCAGCAAGCGGGAGGGACCCTACGAGCAGTACTTC
CDR3: CASKREGPYEQYF

J: TRBJ2-2
size: medium-sized
V: TRBV19
D: TRBD2
DNA: TGTGCCAGTAGGGGGGGGTTTAACACCGGGGAGCTGTTTTTT
CDR3: CASRGGFNTGELFF

J: TRBJ2-7
size: -
V: TRBV7-8
D: TRBD2
DNA: TGTGCCAGCAGCTTGACTAGCGGGGGGAGTAACGAGCAGTACTTC
CDR3: CASSLTSGGSNEQYF